Following are 12 T cell receptor beta chains from one sample sequenced in a study of OX40 agonist ivuxolimab in advanced cancers. This table comes from immunoSEQ multiplex PCR, and its TCRdb copy is limited to in-frame clones, with some not included. The sample contains around 70,000 clones, 85% to 90% of which appear only once. Specimen: CD4+ or CD8+ T cells sorted from blood, collected in a trial of the OX40 agonist ivuxolimab. The receptors stem from an adult with an advanced solid tumor such as melanoma, head and neck, liver or kidney cancer.

This clone appeared a single time. The chain has TRBV6-6 and TRBJ2-2; D is possibly TRBD1 or TRBD2 (5 bases each). The V gene lost 6 bases and the J gene lost 3 bases, with 17 bases spanning the gap. The CDR3 extends over 16 amino acids. Germline CDR1 and CDR2: MNHNY and SVGAGI (reference sequence). As DNA, the CDR3 is TGTGCCAGCAGGCGACCGGGACGGGGAGACACCGGGGAGCTGTTTTTT. This gives the protein CASRRPGRGDTGELFF.

The rearrangement links TRBV18 to TRBJ2-1; a weak D match, TRBD2 (5 bases). Trimming removed 0 bases from V and 7 bases from J, with 13 bases in between. CDR3 length: 15 residues. CDR1 and CDR2 from the germline V gene are KGHSH and LQKENI. Here the CDR3 DNA reads TGTGCCAGCTCACCACCGGGGATCGGCGGGAATGAGCAGTTCTTC. This translates into CASSPPGIGGNEQFF.

The chain is built from TRBV6-5 and TRBJ2-1, with 9 nucleotides matching TRBD2. The CDR3 extends over 14 amino acids. The ends lost 6 bases at V and 7 bases at J; junction bases unmatched: 7. Germline loops: CDR1 MNHEY, CDR2 SVGAGI. CDR3 in DNA: TGTGCCAGCAGGTTTAGCGGGAGTTCTAATGAGCAGTTCTTC. It translates to CASRFSGSSNEQFF.

V is TRBV5-1 and J is TRBJ2-2; D unclear. Germline values: CDR1 SGHRS, CDR2 YFSETQ. The CDR3 spans 14 residues. V lost 3 bases and J 4 bases, leaving 10 bases between the germline ends. The CDR3 sequence is CASSSSRTTGELFF. CDR3 in DNA: TGCGCCAGCAGCTCGAGCAGAACCACCGGGGAGCTGTTTTTT.

The J gene is TRBJ1-2, the V gene TRBV7-2, with unresolved D. Trimming removed 5 bases from V and 0 bases from J, with 10 bases in between. The CDR3 loop spans 14 amino acids. From germline, CDR1 is SGHTA and CDR2 FQGNSA. CDR3 nucleotide sequence: TGTGCCAGCAGCCGCGACGGAGCTAACTATGGCTACACCTTC. Translation gives CASSRDGANYGYTF.

This rearrangement joins TRBV12-5 to TRBJ2-2; D call uncertain. Trimming shortened V by 4 bases and J by 3 bases, and 6 bases separated the two germline ends. Germline loops: CDR1 LGHNT, CDR2 FRNRAP. CDR3 size: 13 residues. CDR3 sequence (DNA): TGTGCTAGTGGTTCCAGATACACCGGGGAGCTGTTTTTT. It yields the protein CASGSRYTGELFF.

This clone occurred once. CDR3 protein: CASSLGLTDRGYEQYF. The DNA for the CDR3 is TGCGCCAGCAGCTTGGGCCTAACAGACAGGGGCTACGAGCAGTACTTC. This chain links TRBV5-1 with TRBJ2-7; 8 bases map to TRBD1. Germline trimming cut 0 bases from V and 3 bases from J; bases unmatched to any gene: 8. Germline V lookup: CDR1 SGHRS, CDR2 YFSETQ. CDR3 length equals 16 residues.

The CDR3 sequence: CASSPQLARGTDTQYF. For the CDR3, the DNA is TGTGCCAGCAGCCCCCAGCTAGCGCGTGGCACAGATACGCAGTATTTT. V and J are TRBV9 and TRBJ2-3; D might be TRBD2 (6 bases). V shed 4 bases and J shed 1 base, with 16 bases lying between them. The CDR3 consists of 16 residues. CDR1 is SGDLS, CDR2 YYNGEE, per germline.

This chain links TRBV4-2 with TRBJ2-2; 10 bases line up with TRBD1. Germline trimming cut 4 bases from V and 6 bases from J; bases unmatched to any gene: 8. The CDR3 runs to 16 residues. Germline CDR1 is LGHNA and CDR2 is YNFKEQ. Here the CDR3 DNA reads TGTGCCAGCAGCCGAACCGGGACAGGGGTCCCCGGGGAGCTGTTTTTT. Translated, it gives CASSRTGTGVPGELFF.

This chain uses TRBV29-1 with TRBJ2-7, with D perhaps given as TRBD1 or TRBD2 (5 bases each). The germline V gene encodes CDR1 SQVTM and CDR2 ANQGSEA. Trimming took 5 bases from V and 2 from J, leaving 13 bases between them. This CDR3 spans 13 amino acids. CDR3 bases: TGCAGCGTTCCGGGACGGAGGACCTACGAGCAGTACTTC. This encodes CSVPGRRTYEQYF.

V gene TRBV5-1 combines with J gene TRBJ1-1; possible D gene TRBD1, 6 bases. The CDR3 sequence is 14 residues long. CDR1 is SGHRS, CDR2 YFSETQ, per germline. V lost 6 bases, J lost 3 bases, and 15 bases lay in between. The CDR3 reads CASNTGSSHTEAFF. Here the CDR3 DNA reads TGCGCCAGCAACACAGGGTCTAGCCACACTGAAGCTTTCTTT.

This rearrangement joins TRBV6-1 to TRBJ2-5, with 12 bases that match TRBD2. The V gene's germline CDR1 is MNHNS and CDR2 SASEGT. The CDR3 runs to 16 residues. V lost 4 bases and J lost 2; bases outside the gene matches: 5. CDR3 bases: TGTGCCAGCAGTGCCCTAGCGGGGGGGTCACAAGAGACCCAGTACTTC. This sequence encodes CASSALAGGSQETQYF.